The source of this T cell receptor beta chain is a study of blood T cell repertoires in COVID-19. Concerning this clone: At one end, the junction sequence differs from germline, possibly due to a read error.

Germline CDR1 is SGHTA and CDR2 is FQGTGA. The CDR3 has 13 amino acids. Some clones are missing from TCRdb's copy, which holds only in-frame ones; the method was immunoSEQ multiplex PCR. The sample records roughly 300,000 clones, around 87% being singletons. Source material: PBMCs or T cells enriched from blood (not recorded which). The source of this sequence is a woman aged 25 to 39 who had recovered from COVID-19. The chain has TRBV7-3 and TRBJ2-1; 16 bases are shared with TRBD2. CDR3 in amino acids: CASSFGTSGGAVF. The CDR3 nucleotides read TGTGCCAGCAGCTTCGGGACTAGCGGGGGGGCTGTCTTC.